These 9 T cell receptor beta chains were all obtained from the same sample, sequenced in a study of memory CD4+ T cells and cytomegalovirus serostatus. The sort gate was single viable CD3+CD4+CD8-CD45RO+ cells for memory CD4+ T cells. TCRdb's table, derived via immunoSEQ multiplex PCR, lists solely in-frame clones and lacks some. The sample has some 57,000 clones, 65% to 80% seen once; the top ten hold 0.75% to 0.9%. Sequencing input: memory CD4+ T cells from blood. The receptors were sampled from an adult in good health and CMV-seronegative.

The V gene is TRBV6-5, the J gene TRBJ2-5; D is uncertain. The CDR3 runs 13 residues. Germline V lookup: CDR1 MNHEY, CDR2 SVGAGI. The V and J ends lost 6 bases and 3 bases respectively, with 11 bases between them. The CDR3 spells CASRGPDKETQYF. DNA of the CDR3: TGTGCCAGCAGGGGCCCCGACAAAGAGACCCAGTACTTC.

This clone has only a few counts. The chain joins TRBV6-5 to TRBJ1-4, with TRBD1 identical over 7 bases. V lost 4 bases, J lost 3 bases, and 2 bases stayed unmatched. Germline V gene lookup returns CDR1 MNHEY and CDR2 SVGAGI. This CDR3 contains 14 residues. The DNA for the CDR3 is TGTGCCAGCAGTTCCGGGACAGCTAATGAAAAACTGTTTTTT. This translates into CASSSGTANEKLFF.

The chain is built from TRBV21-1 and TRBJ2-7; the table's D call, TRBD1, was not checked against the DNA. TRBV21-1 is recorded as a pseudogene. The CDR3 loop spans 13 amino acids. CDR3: CASPYRGKDEQYF. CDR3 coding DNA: TGTGCCAGCCCTTACAGGGGAAAGGACGAGCAGTACTTC.

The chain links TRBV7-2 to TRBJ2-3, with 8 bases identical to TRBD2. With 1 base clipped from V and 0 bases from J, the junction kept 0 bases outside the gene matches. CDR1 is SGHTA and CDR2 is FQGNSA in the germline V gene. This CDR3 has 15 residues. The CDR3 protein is CASSLVAGSTDTQYF. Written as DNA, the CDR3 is TGTGCCAGCAGCTTAGTAGCGGGAAGCACAGATACGCAGTATTTT.

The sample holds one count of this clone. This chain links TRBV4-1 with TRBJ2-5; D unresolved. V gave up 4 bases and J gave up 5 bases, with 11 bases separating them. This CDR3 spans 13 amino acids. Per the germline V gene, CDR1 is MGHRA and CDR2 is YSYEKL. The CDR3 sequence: CASSLSRLETQYF. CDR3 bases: TGCGCCAGCAGCCTATCTAGGCTGGAGACCCAGTACTTC.

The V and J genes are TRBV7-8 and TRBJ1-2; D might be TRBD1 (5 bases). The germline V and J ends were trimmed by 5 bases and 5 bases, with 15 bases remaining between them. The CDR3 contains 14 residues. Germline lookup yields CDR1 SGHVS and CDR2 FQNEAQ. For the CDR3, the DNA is TGTGCCAGCAGCCGGGGCCGACACCTATATGGCTACACCTTC. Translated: CASSRGRHLYGYTF. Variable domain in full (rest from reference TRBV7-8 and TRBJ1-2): GAGVSQSPRYKVAKRGQDVALRCDPISGHVSLFWYQQALGQGPEFLTYFQNEAQLDKSGLPSDRFFAERPEGSVSTLKIQRTQQEDSAVYLCASSRGRHLYGYTFGSGTRLTVV.

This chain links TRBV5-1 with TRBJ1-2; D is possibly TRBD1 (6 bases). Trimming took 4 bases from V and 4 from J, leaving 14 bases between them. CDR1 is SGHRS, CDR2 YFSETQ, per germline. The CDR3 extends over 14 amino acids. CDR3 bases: TGCGCCAGCAGCCCGGAACAGGGTGGCTATGGCTACACCTTC. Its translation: CASSPEQGGYGYTF.

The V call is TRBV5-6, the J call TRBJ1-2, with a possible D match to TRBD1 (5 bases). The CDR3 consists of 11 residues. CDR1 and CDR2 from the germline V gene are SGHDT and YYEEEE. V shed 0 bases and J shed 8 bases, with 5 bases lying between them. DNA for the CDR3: TGTGCCAGCAGCTTGGGACAGGGCTACACCTTC. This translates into CASSLGQGYTF.

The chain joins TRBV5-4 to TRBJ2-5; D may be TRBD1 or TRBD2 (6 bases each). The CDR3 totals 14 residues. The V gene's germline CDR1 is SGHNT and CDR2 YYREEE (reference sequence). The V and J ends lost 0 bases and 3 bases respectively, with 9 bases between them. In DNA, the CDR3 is TGTGCCAGCAGCTTGGTAGGGGGGAAAGAGACCCAGTACTTC. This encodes CASSLVGGKETQYF.